Shown below are 18 T cell receptor beta chains from a single sample sequenced in a study of blood T cell repertoires in COVID-19. Using immunoSEQ multiplex PCR, the repertoire was profiled, and TCRdb retains in-frame clones only, with some absent. The sample holds about 140,000 clones, approximately 79% seen once. The source material was PBMCs or T cells enriched from blood (not recorded which). The source is a woman in her fifties or sixties who had recovered from COVID-19.

This sequence joins TRBV30 and TRBJ1-2; 10 bases match TRBD1. The V and J ends lost 2 bases and 6 bases, in that order; junction bases with no gene match: 3. The CDR3 consists of 13 residues. The germline V gene has CDR1 GTSNPN and CDR2 SVGIG (reference sequence). The CDR3 sequence is CAWSFGTGDGYTF. The CDR3 DNA sequence: TGTGCCTGGAGTTTCGGGACAGGGGATGGCTACACCTTC.

The sample holds a few counts of this clone. The CDR3 DNA sequence: TGTGCCAGCAGTGGGCGGGGGGCTGGCAATCAGCCCCAGCATTTT. Translating it yields CASSGRGAGNQPQHF. This chain connects TRBV28 to TRBJ1-5, with D possibly matching TRBD1 (6 bases). This CDR3 comprises 15 residues. Germline values: CDR1 MDHEN, CDR2 SYDVKM. V lost 5 bases to trimming and J lost 2 bases, with 13 bases between them.

The genes are TRBV27 and TRBJ1-1, with 9 bases aligning to TRBD1. J gave up 1 base and V 7 bases, and 10 bases lay outside the gene matches. CDR3 size: 16 residues. The germline V gene has CDR1 MNHEY and CDR2 SMNVEV (reference sequence). CDR3 nucleotides: TGTGCCAGCACCCCGGGACAGGGATCTAGGAACACTGAAGCTTTCTTT. It encodes CASTPGQGSRNTEAFF.

This chain joins TRBV27 and TRBJ2-7, with 11 bases that match TRBD1. Germline V gene lookup returns CDR1 MNHEY and CDR2 SMNVEV (reference sequence). V lost 6 bases, J lost 3 bases, and 1 base stayed unmatched. The length of the CDR3 is 13 residues. Here the CDR3 reads CASRGTGGYEQYF. The DNA of the CDR3 is TGTGCCAGCAGGGGGACAGGGGGCTACGAGCAGTACTTC.

The chain has TRBV28 and TRBJ2-1; 8 bases map to TRBD2. CDR1 MDHEN and CDR2 SYDVKM come from the germline V gene. The CDR3 runs to 18 residues. V gave up 5 bases and J gave up 3 bases; unmatched junction bases: 15. The CDR3 region is CASSPRVRREDSYNEQFF. CDR3 coding DNA: TGTGCCAGCAGTCCCAGGGTGCGGCGGGAGGACAGCTACAATGAGCAGTTCTTC.

The rearrangement links TRBV2 to TRBJ1-6; D might be TRBD1 (5 bases). Germline V gives CDR1 SNHLY, CDR2 FYNNEI. V was pared by 7 bases and J by 9 bases, with 13 bases between. The CDR3 spans 13 residues. In DNA form, the CDR3 reads TGTGCCAGCATCCTCAGGGAAGCTTCACCCCTCCACTTT. It codes for CASILREASPLHF.

The chain carries TRBV5-1 and TRBJ2-3, with 8 bases matching TRBD2. Trimming cost V 4 bases and J 0 bases; bases outside gene matches: 10. This CDR3 comprises 17 residues. Looked up from germline, CDR1 is SGHRS and CDR2 is YFSETQ. The CDR3 coding sequence is TGCGCCAGCAGCCACTCACTAGCGGAGGGTAGCACAGATACGCAGTATTTT. This translates into CASSHSLAEGSTDTQYF.

The CDR3 coding sequence is TGTGCCAGCAGCCGGACTAGCGGGGGATACGATACGCAGTATTTT. It codes for CASSRTSGGYDTQYF. The rearrangement joins TRBV28 to TRBJ2-3; 13 nucleotides match TRBD2. V lost 6 bases to trimming and J lost 6 bases; unmatched junction nucleotides: 6. The length of the CDR3 is 15 residues. Per germline, CDR1 MDHEN and CDR2 SYDVKM. Looking up the rest from reference TRBV28 and TRBJ2-3 gives the full variable domain: DVKVTQSSRYLVKRTGEKVFLECVQDMDHENMFWYRQDPGLGLRLIYFSYDVKMKEKGDIPEGYSVSREKKERFSLILESASTNQTSMYLCASSRTSGGYDTQYFGPGTRLTVL.

This clone showed up just once. The gene calls are TRBV7-8 and TRBJ2-1, with a weak D call TRBD1 (6 bases). This CDR3 region has 15 residues. Germline V gene sequence: CDR1 SGHVS, CDR2 FQNEAQ. Trimming removed 7 bases from V and 4 bases from J, with 17 bases in between. The CDR3 spells CASTYPGQIYNEQFF. In nucleotides, the CDR3 is TGTGCCAGCACGTACCCGGGACAAATTTACAATGAGCAGTTCTTC.

The chain combines TRBV7-2 with TRBJ2-3; 12 bases match TRBD1. The V gene end was trimmed by 6 bases and the J gene end by 5 bases; junction bases not matched to a gene: 3. The CDR3 covers 14 residues. CDR1 and CDR2 (germline): SGHTA, FQGNSA. The CDR3 nucleotides are TGTGCCAGCAGTAGGGACAGGGGGCAAGATACGCAGTATTTT. Its translation is CASSRDRGQDTQYF.

This sequence joins TRBV27 and TRBJ2-6; 7 bases agree with TRBD1. The CDR3 has 14 residues. CDR1 and CDR2 from the germline V gene are MNHEY and SMNVEV (reference sequence). V shed 6 bases, J shed 1 base, and the junction held 0 bases outside the gene matches. CDR3 sequence (DNA): TGTGCCAGCAGGACAGGGTCTGGGGCCAACGTCCTGACTTTC. As protein: CASRTGSGANVLTF.

The chain combines TRBV6-5 with TRBJ1-1; no definite D call. The CDR3 is 15 residues long. CDR1 is MNHEY and CDR2 is SVGAGI in the germline V gene. Between the trimmed V and J ends, which lost 5 bases and 1 base, there was a span of 14 bases. The CDR3 here is CASSPRQEKNTEAFF. For the CDR3, the DNA is TGTGCCAGCAGTCCAAGACAAGAAAAGAACACTGAAGCTTTCTTT.

The chain combines TRBV6-5 with TRBJ1-1; D might be TRBD1 (6 bases). Germline CDR1 reads MNHEY; CDR2 reads SVGAGI. Trimming pared 6 bases from V and 4 bases from J, leaving 15 bases between. There are 14 residues in the CDR3. The CDR3 sequence is CASRRGGWVTEAFF. The CDR3 coding sequence is TGTGCCAGCAGGAGGGGGGGCTGGGTCACTGAAGCTTTCTTT.

V is TRBV7-9 and J is TRBJ1-1; D call uncertain. The germline V gene has CDR1 SEHNR and CDR2 FQNEAQ (reference sequence). CDR3 length: 13 residues. Trimming pared 8 bases from V and 5 bases from J, leaving 15 bases between. The CDR3 coding sequence is TGTGCCAGCCTACTGAGCCTCGGGACTGAAGCTTTCTTT. This sequence encodes CASLLSLGTEAFF.

The chain links TRBV5-6 to TRBJ1-2; 12 bases are a match to TRBD1. This CDR3 comprises 15 residues. J was trimmed by 5 bases and V by 4 bases; bases with no gene match: 6. Per germline, CDR1 SGHDT and CDR2 YYEEEE. CDR3 protein: CASSPGTGGMYGYTF. Written as DNA, the CDR3 is TGTGCCAGCAGCCCCGGGACAGGGGGCATGTATGGCTACACCTTC.

V and J are TRBV5-1 and TRBJ1-2; D is undetermined. CDR1 and CDR2 from the germline V gene are SGHRS and YFSETQ. The CDR3 loop spans 13 amino acids. V dropped 4 bases and J dropped 4 bases, with 11 bases sitting between them. CDR3 nucleotide sequence: TGCGCCAGCAGCCAAACCGCGAGCTATGGCTACACCTTC. The encoded protein is CASSQTASYGYTF.

The chain links TRBV6-5 to TRBJ2-7; 7 bases line up with TRBD2. Germline V lookup: CDR1 MNHEY, CDR2 SVGAGI. There are 13 residues in the CDR3. The J segment lost 3 bases and the V segment lost 5 bases, leaving 4 bases of the junction unmatched. CDR3: CASSLAGDYEQYF. CDR3 bases: TGTGCCAGCAGTCTTGCGGGGGACTACGAGCAGTACTTC.

This clone has only one observation. V gene TRBV6-5 combines with J gene TRBJ2-2; TRBD2 is a possible D gene (5 bases). CDR1 is MNHEY and CDR2 is SVGAGI in the germline V gene. The CDR3 totals 14 residues. V was cut by 6 bases and J by 0 bases, with 8 bases left in between. CDR3 sequence reads: CASRDLANTGELFF. Here the CDR3 DNA reads TGTGCCAGCAGGGACTTGGCGAACACCGGGGAGCTGTTTTTT.